Listed below are T cell receptor beta chains from one sample, sequenced in a study of glioma-infiltrating T cells after dendritic cell vaccination. This table comes from immunoSEQ multiplex PCR, and its TCRdb copy is limited to in-frame clones, with some not included. The sample has 80,000 to 95,000 clones, approximately 81% seen once. Source: blood, taken after dendritic cell vaccination. Receptors were obtained from a human donor with glioblastoma. CDR3s include the opening cysteine and the closing phenylalanine or tryptophan. D genes are given only for firm matches. Not every row has a clone size; where given, it reads once, few, many or a size class.

V: TRBV19
size: NA
D: TRBD1
J: TRBJ1-6
CDR3: CATAGTGNSPLHF
DNA: TGTGCCACCGCCGGGACAGGGAATTCACCCCTCCACTTT

V: TRBV19
size: NA
D: NA
J: TRBJ2-3
CDR3: CASSRQASTDTQYF
DNA: TGTGCCAGTAGTAGACAGGCTAGCACAGATACGCAGTATTTT

V: TRBV5-1
size: NA
D: NA
J: TRBJ2-1
CDR3: CASSLAGLTTYNEQFF
DNA: TGCGCCAGCAGTTTGGCCGGACTAACGACTTACAATGAGCAGTTCTTC

V: TRBV9
size: NA
D: NA
J: TRBJ1-2
CDR3: CASSVGRGGYNYGYTF
DNA: TGTGCCAGCAGCGTAGGTCGAGGGGGTTATAACTATGGCTACACCTTC

V: TRBV18
size: few
D: NA
J: TRBJ1-6
CDR3: CASSRDTDNSPLHF
DNA: TGTGCCAGCTCACGGGACACCGATAATTCACCCCTCCACTTT

V: TRBV19
size: once
D: NA
J: TRBJ2-3
CDR3: CASSRDFSPGTDTQYF
DNA: TGTGCCAGTAGCCGCGACTTCTCCCCGGGCACAGATACGCAGTATTTT

V: TRBV28
size: few
D: NA
J: TRBJ1-1
CDR3: CASRDYRENTEAFF
DNA: TGTGCCAGCAGAGACTACAGGGAAAATACTGAAGCTTTCTTT

V: TRBV4-2
size: NA
D: TRBD1
J: TRBJ2-3
CDR3: CASSPLTGSYIGTQYF
DNA: TGTGCCAGCAGCCCCTTGACAGGGAGCTACATAGGTACGCAGTATTTT

V: TRBV7-9
size: NA
D: NA
J: TRBJ2-3
CDR3: CASSLVGGGIGDTQYF
DNA: TGTGCCAGCAGCTTAGTCGGTGGGGGCATCGGAGATACGCAGTATTTT

V: TRBV5-1
size: NA
D: NA
J: TRBJ1-2
CDR3: CASSSDGDYGYTF
DNA: TGCGCCAGCAGTTCGGACGGGGACTATGGCTACACCTTC

V: TRBV4-1
size: NA
D: NA
J: TRBJ2-7
CDR3: CASSQPGVATYEQYF
DNA: TGCGCCAGCAGCCAACCAGGGGTCGCAACCTACGAGCAGTACTTC

V: TRBV4-3
size: NA
D: NA
J: TRBJ2-7
CDR3: CASSQGAGAGYEQYF
DNA: TGCGCCAGCAGCCAAGGTGCAGGGGCGGGCTACGAGCAGTACTTC

V: TRBV5-1
size: NA
D: TRBD1
J: TRBJ1-1
CDR3: CASGDRDRAHQAFF
DNA: TGCGCCAGCGGCGACCGGGACAGGGCGCATCAAGCTTTCTTT

V: TRBV5-4
size: NA
D: TRBD1
J: TRBJ2-5
CDR3: CASSYRATGDETQYF
DNA: TGTGCCAGCAGCTACCGAGCGACAGGGGATGAGACCCAGTACTTC

V: TRBV7-3
size: NA
D: TRBD1
J: TRBJ1-3
CDR3: CASSEQGVTGNTIYF
DNA: TGTGCCAGCAGCGAACAGGGGGTAACTGGAAACACCATATATTTT

V: TRBV19
size: NA
D: NA
J: TRBJ1-1
CDR3: CASSIGRGTNTEAFF
DNA: TGTGCCAGTAGTATAGGGAGGGGAACGAACACTGAAGCTTTCTTT

V: TRBV27
size: NA
D: NA
J: TRBJ1-2
CDR3: CASSWGTRDNYGYTF
DNA: TGTGCCAGCAGTTGGGGGACTCGGGATAACTATGGCTACACCTTC